These 12 T cell receptor beta chains originate from one sample sequenced in a study of early T cells in non-severe SARS-CoV-2 infection. TCRdb used MiXCR to reprocess the 5' RACE reads, holding one entry per CDR3 protein. This table has 77,000 or so distinct CDR3 sequences, about 14% appearing once. The sample was whole blood, taken at baseline. These receptors came from an adult who was a healthcare worker with PCR-confirmed SARS-CoV-2 infection or an uninfected control (not recorded which).

This clonotype was counted at least ten times. The chain links TRBV20-1 to TRBJ2-3, with 11 positions matching TRBD2. This CDR3 is built from 15 residues. The germline gives CDR1 DFQATT, CDR2 SNEGSKA (reference sequence). V gave up 4 bases and J gave up 5 bases; unmatched junction bases: 8. CDR3 DNA sequence: TGCAGTGCTAAACTAGCGGGAGAAGGGGTAGATACGCAGTATTTT. Encoded protein: CSAKLAGEGVDTQYF.

The gene calls are TRBV20-1 and TRBJ1-1; a possible D gene is TRBD1 (5 bases). CDR1 DFQATT and CDR2 SNEGSKA come from the germline V gene (reference sequence). The CDR3 is 13 amino acids. Trimming removed 6 bases at V and 3 bases at J, with 14 bases between. The CDR3 region is CSASGTQDTEAFF. The CDR3 DNA reads TGCAGTGCGTCCGGGACCCAAGACACTGAAGCTTTCTTT.

This clonotype was counted many times. The chain combines TRBV7-2 with TRBJ2-7; 9 bases map to TRBD1. The germline V gene has CDR1 SGHTA and CDR2 FQGNSA. The CDR3 contains 15 residues. Losses at the gene ends were 5 bases for V and 0 bases for J; bases not matched to a gene: 5. As DNA, the CDR3 is TGTGCCAGCAGCCCAGGACAGGGGCGCTCCTACGAGCAGTACTTC. It translates to CASSPGQGRSYEQYF.

This clonotype was detected a few times. V and J are TRBV30 and TRBJ2-2; 10 nucleotides align to TRBD1. The germline V gene encodes CDR1 GTSNPN and CDR2 SVGIG (reference sequence). V shed 3 bases and J 6 bases; nucleotides not matched to a gene: 4. The CDR3 spans 14 residues. CDR3 sequence: CAWSRGQGAGELFF. The CDR3 DNA is TGTGCCTGGAGCCGAGGACAGGGGGCCGGGGAGCTGTTTTTT.

V and J are TRBV3-1 and TRBJ2-1, with 10 bases aligning to TRBD2. The germline CDR1 and CDR2 sequences are LGHDT and YNNKEL (reference sequence). Germline trimming cut 1 base from V and 7 bases from J; bases unmatched to any gene: 10. The CDR3 runs to 17 residues. The CDR3 coding sequence is TGTGCCAGCAGCCAAGTAAGGCTAGCGGGAGTGGCTAATGAGCAGTTCTTC. It specifies CASSQVRLAGVANEQFF.

The rearrangement joins TRBV6-6 to TRBJ2-1, with a tentative D call TRBD1 (6 bases). Trimming cost V 6 bases and J 0 bases, with 12 bases left between them. Looked up from germline, CDR1 is MNHNY and CDR2 is SVGAGI (reference sequence). The CDR3 length is 15 residues. CDR3 in DNA: TGTGCCAGCAGCGATACAGGGAGCTCCTACAATGAGCAGTTCTTC. Its translation: CASSDTGSSYNEQFF.

This clonotype was found many times. The chain combines TRBV27 with TRBJ2-1; 15 nucleotides line up with TRBD2. The CDR3 is made up of 15 amino acids. Germline lookup yields CDR1 MNHEY and CDR2 SMNVEV (reference sequence). J gave up 9 bases and V 6 bases, and 6 bases lay outside the gene matches. The CDR3 protein is CASSPGTSGRSEQFF. CDR3 nucleotides: TGTGCCAGCAGCCCCGGGACTAGCGGGAGGAGTGAGCAGTTCTTC.

This clonotype showed up just a few times. The chain joins TRBV20-1 to TRBJ1-1, with D unclear. This CDR3 region has 14 residues. Germline V CDR1 and CDR2: DFQATT, SNEGSKA (reference sequence). The V end was cut by 6 bases, the J end by 4 bases, with 18 bases between. CDR3 sequence: CSAQRAYRATEAFF. The CDR3 DNA is TGCAGTGCCCAAAGGGCATACCGGGCCACTGAAGCTTTCTTT.

The chain recombines TRBV6-5 with TRBJ2-7; D is possibly TRBD1 (6 bases). There are 16 residues in the CDR3. The germline gives CDR1 MNHEY, CDR2 SVGAGI. V was trimmed by 6 bases and J by 2 bases, leaving 20 bases between them. CDR3 bases: TGTGCCAGCAGCGAGACCACAGGGTTACGAACCTACGAGCAGTACTTC. Protein sequence: CASSETTGLRTYEQYF.

The gene calls are TRBV20-1 and TRBJ2-7; 14 bases line up with TRBD2. The CDR3 loop spans 15 amino acids. Germline CDR1 DFQATT, CDR2 SNEGSKA (reference sequence). The junction had 8 bases not matched to a gene; V was cut back by 5 bases and J by 5 bases. CDR3 DNA sequence: TGCAGTGCTGGACCGACTAGCGGGAGGGGAAACGAGCAGTACTTC. It is translated as CSAGPTSGRGNEQYF.

There are a few counts of this clonotype. The chain recombines TRBV12-3 or TRBV12-4 with TRBJ2-3; D gene unclear. The germline V and J ends were trimmed by 7 bases and 6 bases, with 8 bases remaining between them. This CDR3 is 11 amino acids long. CDR3 bases: TGTGCCAGCACCCACCCCGATACGCAGTATTTT. Translating gives CASTHPDTQYF.

The table lists this clonotype with a few counts. The rearrangement joins TRBV27 to TRBJ2-7; 9 bases agree with TRBD2. The CDR3 has 17 residues. V was clipped by 6 bases and J by 3 bases; unmatched bases: 15. Germline CDR1 MNHEY, CDR2 SMNVEV (reference sequence). CDR3 sequence reads: CASRSLSGGRALYEQYF. The CDR3 bases are TGTGCCAGCAGGTCCCTCTCTGGCGGGAGGGCCCTCTACGAGCAGTACTTC.